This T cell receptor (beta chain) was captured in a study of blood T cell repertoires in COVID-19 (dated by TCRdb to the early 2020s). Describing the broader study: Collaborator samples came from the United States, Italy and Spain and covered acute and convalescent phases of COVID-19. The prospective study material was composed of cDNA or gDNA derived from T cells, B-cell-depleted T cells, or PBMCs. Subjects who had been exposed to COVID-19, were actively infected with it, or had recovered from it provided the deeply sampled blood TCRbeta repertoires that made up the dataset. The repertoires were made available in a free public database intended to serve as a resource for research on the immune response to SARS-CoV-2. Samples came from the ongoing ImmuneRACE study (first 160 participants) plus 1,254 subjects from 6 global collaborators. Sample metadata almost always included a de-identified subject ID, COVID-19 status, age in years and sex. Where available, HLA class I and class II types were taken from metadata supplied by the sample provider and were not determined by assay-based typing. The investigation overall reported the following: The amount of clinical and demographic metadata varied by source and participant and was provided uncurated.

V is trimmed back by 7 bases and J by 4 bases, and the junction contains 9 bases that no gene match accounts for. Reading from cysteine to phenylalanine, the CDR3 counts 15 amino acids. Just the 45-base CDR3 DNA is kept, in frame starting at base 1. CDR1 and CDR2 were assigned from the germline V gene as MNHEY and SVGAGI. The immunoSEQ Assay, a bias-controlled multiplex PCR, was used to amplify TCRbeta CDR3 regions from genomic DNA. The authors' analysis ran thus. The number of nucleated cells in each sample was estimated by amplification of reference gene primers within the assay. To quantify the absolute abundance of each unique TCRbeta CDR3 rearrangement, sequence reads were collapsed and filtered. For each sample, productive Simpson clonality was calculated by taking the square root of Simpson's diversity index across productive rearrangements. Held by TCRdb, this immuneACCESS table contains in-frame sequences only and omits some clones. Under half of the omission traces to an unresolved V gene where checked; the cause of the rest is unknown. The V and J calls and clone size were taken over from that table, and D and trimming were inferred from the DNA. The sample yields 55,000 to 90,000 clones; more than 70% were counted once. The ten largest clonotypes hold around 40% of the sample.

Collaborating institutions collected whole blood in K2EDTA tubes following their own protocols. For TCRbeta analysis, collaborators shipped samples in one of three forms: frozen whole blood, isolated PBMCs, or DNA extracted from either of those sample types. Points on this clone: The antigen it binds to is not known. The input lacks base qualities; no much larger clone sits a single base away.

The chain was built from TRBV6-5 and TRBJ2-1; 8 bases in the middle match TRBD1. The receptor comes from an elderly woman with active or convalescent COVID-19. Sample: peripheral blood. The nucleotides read TGTGCCAGCACCTCTCAACAGGGGGGATACAATGAGCAGTTCTTC. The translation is CASTSQQGGYNEQFF.